This passage covers 26 T cell receptor beta chains from one sample sequenced in a study of blood T cell repertoires in COVID-19. Profiling relied on immunoSEQ multiplex PCR, and the TCRdb table lists in-frame clones only, not all of them. The sample holds around 470,000 clones, roughly nine tenths seen once. The sequenced sample consisted of peripheral blood. These receptors were obtained from a man younger than 30 with COVID-19, enrolled during active disease.

This chain uses TRBV5-1 with TRBJ1-6; TRBD1 agrees at 9 bases. There are 15 residues in the CDR3. The ends lost 2 bases at V and 10 bases at J; junction bases unmatched: 7. The germline V gene encodes CDR1 SGHRS and CDR2 YFSETQ. The CDR3 DNA follows: TGCGCCAGCAGCTTTGGGACAGGGAGAAGCTCACCCCTCCACTTT. It is translated as CASSFGTGRSSPLHF.

A few counts support this clone. This chain joins TRBV12-3 or TRBV12-4 and TRBJ2-3, with TRBD2 matching 8 bases. The J segment lost 11 bases and the V segment lost 6 bases, leaving 7 bases of the junction unmatched. The CDR3 extends over 12 amino acids. DNA for the CDR3: TGTGCCAGCAGCTTCGGGGGGGCCAGGCAGTATTTT. As protein: CASSFGGARQYF.

The chain employs TRBV3-1 (or the pseudogene TRBV3-2) and TRBJ2-1; a weak D match, TRBD2 (5 bases). Trimming shortened V by 1 base and J by 14 bases, and 12 bases separated the two germline ends. This CDR3 has 12 residues. Germline CDR1 reads LGHDT; CDR2 reads YNNKEL (reference sequence). Written as DNA, the CDR3 is TGTGCCAGCAGCCAAGGTAGCGCCCATAAGTTCTTC. Translated, it gives CASSQGSAHKFF.

V and J are TRBV9 and TRBJ1-3, with a possible D match to TRBD1 (6 bases). V was shortened by 4 bases and J by 0 bases, with 14 bases between the two germline ends. The germline CDR1 and CDR2 sequences are SGDLS and YYNGEE. There are 16 residues in the CDR3. This CDR3 reads CASSPTGTYSGNTIYF. For the CDR3, the DNA is TGTGCCAGCAGCCCCACAGGGACCTACTCTGGAAACACCATATATTTT.

The gene calls are TRBV10-1 and TRBJ2-7; maybe TRBD1 (6 bases). Germline V gene data show CDR1 as WNHNN and CDR2 as SYGVQD (reference sequence). CDR3 length: 14 residues. V was clipped by 0 bases and J by 5 bases, with 11 bases between them. The CDR3 is CASSESTGQDEQYF. In nucleotides, the CDR3 is TGCGCCAGCAGTGAGTCGACAGGTCAAGACGAGCAGTACTTC.

The gene calls are TRBV7-9 and TRBJ2-7; TRBD2 matches at 10 bases. With V trimmed by 6 bases and J by 2 bases, 4 bases remained unmatched. Germline V lookup: CDR1 SEHNR, CDR2 FQNEAQ (reference sequence). The CDR3 totals 14 residues. Here the CDR3 reads CASSSGTSAYEQYF. In DNA form, the CDR3 reads TGTGCCAGCAGTTCCGGGACTAGCGCCTACGAGCAGTACTTC.

Notes on this clone: Other DNA sequences in this specimen translate into the identical CDR3. The J gene is TRBJ2-7, the V gene TRBV27; the match to TRBD2 covers 11 bases. The CDR3 runs 15 residues. Germline CDR1 is MNHEY and CDR2 is SMNVEV (reference sequence). V gave up 5 bases and J gave up 1 base; unmatched junction bases: 4. The CDR3 here is CASSLTSGTSYEQYF. CDR3 in DNA: TGTGCCAGCAGTCTGACTAGCGGGACATCCTACGAGCAGTACTTC.

Only one count was recorded for this clone. The V gene is TRBV10-3, the J gene TRBJ1-1, with a possible D match to TRBD1 (5 bases). V lost 4 bases and J lost 1, with 13 bases in between. The CDR3 contains 15 residues. The germline V gene encodes CDR1 ENHRY and CDR2 SYGVKD. CDR3 sequence (DNA): TGTGCCATCAGTGGTCAGGGAAAGGGGAACACTGAAGCTTTCTTT. Amino acid sequence: CAISGQGKGNTEAFF.

The chain couples TRBV6-1 to TRBJ1-1; D is uncertain. V lost 3 bases and J 0 bases, leaving 11 bases between the germline ends. The CDR3 loop spans 15 amino acids. From germline, CDR1 is MNHNS and CDR2 SASEGT. Here the CDR3 reads CASSDKSAMNTEAFF. The CDR3, as DNA: TGTGCCAGCAGTGATAAGTCAGCGATGAACACTGAAGCTTTCTTT.

V usage is TRBV6-6 and J usage is TRBJ2-7; 7 positions agree with TRBD1. J was trimmed by 3 bases and V by 8 bases; bases with no gene match: 7. Looked up from germline, CDR1 is MNHNY and CDR2 is SVGAGI (reference sequence). The CDR3 is 13 amino acids. The CDR3 region is CASGQGVGYEQYF. The CDR3 DNA reads TGTGCCAGCGGTCAGGGGGTTGGCTACGAGCAGTACTTC.

This sequence joins TRBV30 and TRBJ2-3; 7 bases agree with TRBD2. CDR1 and CDR2 from the germline V gene are GTSNPN and SVGIG (reference sequence). This CDR3 contains 15 residues. V shed 4 bases and J 6 bases; nucleotides not matched to a gene: 13. CDR3 DNA: TGTGCCTGGACCCTCGGTGCGGGAGCTTGGGATACGCAGTATTTT. This sequence encodes CAWTLGAGAWDTQYF. The full variable domain, with the rest looked up from reference TRBV30 and TRBJ2-3, is SQTIHQWPATLVQPVGSPLSLECTVEGTSNPNLYWYRQAAGRGLQLLFYSVGIGQISSEVPQNLSASRPQDRQFILSSKKLLLSDSGFYLCAWTLGAGAWDTQYFGPGTRLTVL.

The chain is built from TRBV19 and TRBJ2-6; D ambiguous. V was shortened by 5 bases and J by 0 bases, with 8 bases between the two germline ends. Germline V gene sequence: CDR1 LNHDA, CDR2 SQIVND (reference sequence). CDR3 length: 15 residues. CDR3 nucleotide sequence: TGTGCCAGTAGTTCTCTGTCCTCTGGGGCCAACGTCCTGACTTTC. It yields the protein CASSSLSSGANVLTF.

The chain joins TRBV24-1 to TRBJ2-2; 11 nucleotides match TRBD2. The trim removed 7 bases at V and 0 bases at J, leaving 9 bases unmatched. The CDR3 contains 18 residues. In germline, CDR1 is KGHDR, CDR2 SFDVKD. CDR3 in amino acids: CATSTGTSGAANTGELFF. The CDR3 DNA reads TGTGCCACCAGCACCGGGACTAGCGGTGCCGCGAACACCGGGGAGCTGTTTTTT.

This clone occurred once. The chain couples TRBV18 to TRBJ1-2, with 8 nucleotides matching TRBD1. From germline, CDR1 is KGHSH and CDR2 LQKENI. The CDR3 extends over 14 amino acids. Unmatched junction bases numbered 9, after V lost 3 bases and J lost 9 bases. The CDR3 bases are TGTGCCAGCTCACCTCGAGGACAGGGCGGTAGCTACACCTTC. This codes for CASSPRGQGGSYTF. Full variable domain (outside the CDR3, taken from reference TRBV18 and TRBJ1-2): NAGVMQNPRHLVRRRGQEARLRCSPMKGHSHVYWYRQLPEEGLKFMVYLQKENIIDESGMPKERFSAEFPKEGPSILRIQQVVRGDSAAYFCASSPRGQGGSYTFGSGTRLTVV.

The chain combines TRBV21-1 with TRBJ1-5; the D call of TRBD1 is as the table states it, not checked on the DNA. TRBV21-1 corresponds to a pseudogene. The length of the CDR3 is 17 residues. CDR3 protein: CASSKARTGESNQPQHF. CDR3 nucleotides: TGTGCCAGCAGCAAAGCCCGGACAGGTGAAAGCAATCAGCCCCAGCATTTT.

This chain links TRBV7-9 with TRBJ2-3; D is undetermined. V shed 1 base and J shed 7 bases, with 9 bases lying between them. The germline V gene encodes CDR1 SEHNR and CDR2 FQNEAQ (reference sequence). This CDR3 is built from 13 residues. CDR3 sequence (DNA): TGTGCCAGCAGCTTAGATGAAACATATACGCAGTATTTT. It codes for CASSLDETYTQYF.

This chain connects TRBV3-1 (or the pseudogene TRBV3-2) to TRBJ2-2, with 8 positions matching TRBD1. Germline CDR1 is LGHDT and CDR2 is YNNKEL (reference sequence). V lost 3 bases to trimming and J lost 0 bases; unmatched junction nucleotides: 9. CDR3 size: 18 residues. CDR3 nucleotides: TGTGCCAGCAGCCAGCTGGACAGGGTAATTTCGAACACCGGGGAGCTGTTTTTT. Encoded protein: CASSQLDRVISNTGELFF.

Only one count was recorded for this clone. The chain recombines TRBV2 with TRBJ2-7; 13 bases are a match to TRBD2. CDR3 size: 15 residues. J gave up 2 bases and V 5 bases, and 3 bases lay outside the gene matches. Per germline, CDR1 SNHLY and CDR2 FYNNEI. In DNA, the CDR3 is TGTGCCAGCAGTACGGGGACTAGCGGGACCTACGAGCAGTACTTC. It is translated as CASSTGTSGTYEQYF. Complete variable domain (other parts from reference TRBV2 and TRBJ2-7): EPEVTQTPSHQVTQMGQEVILRCVPISNHLYFYWYRQILGQKVEFLVSFYNNEISEKSEIFDDQFSVERPDGSNFTLKIRSTKLEDSAMYFCASSTGTSGTYEQYFGPGTRLTVT.

The genes are TRBV2 and TRBJ2-1; D is unresolved. V lost 1 base, J lost 2 bases, and 9 bases lay in between. Germline loops: CDR1 SNHLY, CDR2 FYNNEI. This CDR3 comprises 15 residues. This CDR3 is CASSEGFPAYNEQFF. Here the CDR3 DNA reads TGTGCCAGCAGTGAAGGTTTTCCCGCCTACAATGAGCAGTTCTTC.

The chain uses TRBV3-1 (or the pseudogene TRBV3-2) and TRBJ2-7; D might be TRBD1 (5 bases). Germline-derived CDR1 and CDR2 are LGHDT and YNNKEL (reference sequence). This CDR3 is 13 amino acids long. Trimming stripped 5 bases from V and 3 bases from J, with 11 bases between. The CDR3 spells CASSSGNYYEQYF. The CDR3 DNA is TGTGCCAGCAGCTCAGGGAATTACTACGAGCAGTACTTC.

This clone appeared a single time. The V and J genes are TRBV24-1 and TRBJ2-3; TRBD2 agrees at 12 bases. The CDR3 consists of 15 residues. V shed 6 bases and J 4 bases; nucleotides not matched to a gene: 4. Germline CDR1 is KGHDR and CDR2 is SFDVKD. The CDR3 sequence is CATSQLAGGADTQYF. The CDR3 DNA reads as TGTGCCACCAGTCAACTAGCGGGAGGCGCAGATACGCAGTATTTT.

The CDR3 spells CASSLSYEQYF. CDR3 sequence (DNA): TGTGCCAGCAGCCTATCCTACGAGCAGTACTTC. This chain uses TRBV3-1 (or the pseudogene TRBV3-2) with TRBJ2-7; D is uncertain. Germline CDR1 reads LGHDT; CDR2 reads YNNKEL (reference sequence). The length of the CDR3 is 11 residues. Trimming removed 4 bases from V and 1 base from J, with 2 bases in between.

The gene calls are TRBV6-5 and TRBJ2-3, with 10 bases that match TRBD1. The germline V gene encodes CDR1 MNHEY and CDR2 SVGAGI. Unmatched junction bases numbered 10, after V lost 7 bases and J lost 6 bases. There are 15 residues in the CDR3. The CDR3 nucleotides are TGTGCCAGCACCCAGGGACAGGGGACCCAGGATACGCAGTATTTT. Its protein product is CASTQGQGTQDTQYF.

The V and J genes are TRBV6-4 and TRBJ2-1, with TRBD1 matching over 8 bases. With 3 bases clipped from V and 3 bases from J, the junction kept 13 bases outside the gene matches. The CDR3 is made up of 18 amino acids. The V gene's germline CDR1 is MRHNA and CDR2 SNTAGT. The CDR3: CASSEDRELDRVYNEQFF. The CDR3 bases are TGTGCCAGCAGTGAAGATCGGGAGTTGGACAGGGTCTACAATGAGCAGTTCTTC.

The rearrangement links TRBV2 to TRBJ1-6; perhaps TRBD1 as D (5 bases). This CDR3 is built from 15 residues. V was pared by 6 bases and J by 6 bases, with 15 bases between. The germline gives CDR1 SNHLY, CDR2 FYNNEI. CDR3 sequence (DNA): TGTGCCAGCAGGAGGGACTCCGGCGGTAATTCACCCCTCCACTTT. Translation: CASRRDSGGNSPLHF.

This clone was counted once. V usage is TRBV7-9 and J usage is TRBJ2-2; 8 nucleotides match TRBD1. Germline-derived CDR1 and CDR2 are SEHNR and FQNEAQ (reference sequence). J was trimmed by 6 bases and V by 6 bases; bases with no gene match: 9. The CDR3 extends over 15 amino acids. CDR3 in DNA: TGTGCCAGCAGACCCGGACAGGGTCCAGCCGGGGAGCTGTTTTTT. It codes for CASRPGQGPAGELFF.